This TCR beta chain was recorded in a study of CD8 T cells in Susac syndrome. Across the whole study: Under ten of the sequenced Susac syndrome patients were in remission, and six had active disease. General study results and limits: Repertoires of Susac syndrome CD4+ T cells lacked clonal expansion.

TCR beta from blood CD8+ and CD4+ T cells was sequenced. Purification of the CD8+ and CD4+ T cells relied on negative isolation, and TEMRA cells underwent FACS enrichment. With random hexamers, reverse transcription was performed on about 0.5 to 1 ug of RNA. TCRdb re-derived calls from the immunoSEQ multiplex PCR reads in MiXCR, one entry per CDR3 protein. Of roughly 220,000 distinct CDR3 sequences listed, around 93% are singletons. The germline gives CDR1 DFQATT, CDR2 SNEGSKA (reference sequence). The CDR3 runs to 13 residues. V gave up 1 base and J gave up 5 bases, with 11 bases separating them. Comment on this clonotype: As yet, its antigen is unknown.

The receptor was derived from a human donor with Susac syndrome. V gene TRBV20-1 combines with J gene TRBJ2-5, with D possibly being TRBD1 (6 bases). Sample: CD4+ T cells from PBMCs. The CDR3 sequence is CSARAAGEETQYF. CDR3 DNA sequence: TGCAGTGCTAGAGCGGCAGGGGAGGAGACCCAGTACTTC.